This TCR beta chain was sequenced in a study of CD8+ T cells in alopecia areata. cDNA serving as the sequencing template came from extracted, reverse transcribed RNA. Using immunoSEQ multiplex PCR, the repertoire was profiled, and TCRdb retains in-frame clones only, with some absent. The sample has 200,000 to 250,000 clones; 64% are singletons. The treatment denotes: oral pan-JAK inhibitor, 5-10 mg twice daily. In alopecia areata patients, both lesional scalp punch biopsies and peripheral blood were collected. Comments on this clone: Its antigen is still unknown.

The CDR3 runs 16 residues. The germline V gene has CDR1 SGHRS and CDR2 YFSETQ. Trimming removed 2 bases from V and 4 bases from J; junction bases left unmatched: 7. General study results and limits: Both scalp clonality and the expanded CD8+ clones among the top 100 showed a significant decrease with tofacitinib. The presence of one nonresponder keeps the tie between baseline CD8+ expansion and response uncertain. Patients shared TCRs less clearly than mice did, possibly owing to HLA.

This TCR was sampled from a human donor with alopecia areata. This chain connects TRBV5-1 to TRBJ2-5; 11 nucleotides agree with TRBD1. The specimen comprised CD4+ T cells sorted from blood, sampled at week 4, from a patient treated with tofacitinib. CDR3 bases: TGCGCCAGCAGCTTACGGACAGGGGGCGCTTCAGAGACCCAGTACTTC. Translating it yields CASSLRTGGASETQYF.